Listed here is a single T cell receptor (beta chain). These data come from a study of blood T cell repertoires in COVID-19. About the study: Italy, Spain and the United States were the sources of the convalescent and acute COVID-19 samples. PBMCs, B-cell-depleted T cells, or T cells provided the cDNA or gDNA that made up the material.

The Seattle patients joined while their infection was active and were tracked longitudinally afterward. Germline CDR1 and CDR2: SEHNR and FQNEAQ (reference sequence). V gave up 1 base and J gave up 8 bases, with 14 bases separating them. This CDR3 has 14 amino acids. Sequencing was performed with immunoSEQ multiplex PCR; in TCRdb, only in-frame clones are kept and a portion is missing. Of about half a million clones detected, 89% appear once; the ten largest clones hold about 0.91%. V is TRBV7-9 and J is TRBJ1-2; no clear D. This TCR derives from a man aged 18 to 29 with COVID-19, enrolled during active disease. Sequenced material: peripheral blood. The CDR3 protein is CASSLVNSGTGYTF. CDR3 nucleotides: TGTGCCAGCAGCTTAGTAAACAGCGGAACGGGCTACACCTTC.